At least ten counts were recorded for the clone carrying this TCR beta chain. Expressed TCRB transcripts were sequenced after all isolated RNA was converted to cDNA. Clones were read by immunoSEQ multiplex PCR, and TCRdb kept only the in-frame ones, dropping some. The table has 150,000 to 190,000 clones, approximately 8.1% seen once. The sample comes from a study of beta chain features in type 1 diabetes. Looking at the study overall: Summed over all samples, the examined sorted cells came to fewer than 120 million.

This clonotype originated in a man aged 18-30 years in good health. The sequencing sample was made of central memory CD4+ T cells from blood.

Here the CDR3 reads CAWSVRTRSSYNEQFF. The DNA for the CDR3 is TGTGCCTGGAGTGTAAGGACAAGGAGCTCCTACAATGAGCAGTTCTTC. The J gene is TRBJ2-1, the V gene TRBV30, with D possibly matching TRBD1 (5 bases). The germline gives CDR1 GTSNPN, CDR2 SVGIG (reference sequence). With 0 bases removed from V and 0 bases from J, the gap between germline ends came to 12 bases. This CDR3 is 16 amino acids long.